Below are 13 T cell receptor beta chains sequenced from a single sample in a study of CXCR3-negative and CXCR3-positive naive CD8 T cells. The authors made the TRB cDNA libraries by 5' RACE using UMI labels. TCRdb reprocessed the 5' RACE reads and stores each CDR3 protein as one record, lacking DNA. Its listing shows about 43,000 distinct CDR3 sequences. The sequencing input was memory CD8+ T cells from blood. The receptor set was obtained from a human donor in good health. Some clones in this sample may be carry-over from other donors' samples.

The CDR3 loop is CASRDSGGELFF. The chain couples TRBV6-2 or TRBV6-3 to TRBJ2-2; TCRdb's D gene call, TRBD2, goes unchecked for lack of DNA. Germline CDR1 MNHEY, CDR2 SVGEGT. The length of the CDR3 is 12 residues.

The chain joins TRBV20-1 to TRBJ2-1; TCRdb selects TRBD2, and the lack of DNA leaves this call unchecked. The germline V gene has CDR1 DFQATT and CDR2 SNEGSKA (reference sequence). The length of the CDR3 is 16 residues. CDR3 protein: CSASQPGTSIDNEQFF.

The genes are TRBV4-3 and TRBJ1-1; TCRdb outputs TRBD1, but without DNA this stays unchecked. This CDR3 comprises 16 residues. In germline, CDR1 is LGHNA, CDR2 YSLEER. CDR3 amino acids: CASSQDRGQTNTEAFF.

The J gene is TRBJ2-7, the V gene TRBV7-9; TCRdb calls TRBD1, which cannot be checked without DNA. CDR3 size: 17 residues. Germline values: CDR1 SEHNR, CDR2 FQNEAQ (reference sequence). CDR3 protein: CASSPYRLGKGSYEQYF.

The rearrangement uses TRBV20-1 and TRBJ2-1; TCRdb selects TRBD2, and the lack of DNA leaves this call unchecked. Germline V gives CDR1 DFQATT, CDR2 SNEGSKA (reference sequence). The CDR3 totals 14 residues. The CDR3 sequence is CSAASGGEINEQFF.

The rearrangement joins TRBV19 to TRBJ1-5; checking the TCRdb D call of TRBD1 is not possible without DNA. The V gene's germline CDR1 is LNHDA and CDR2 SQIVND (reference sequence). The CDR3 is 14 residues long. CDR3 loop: CASSYTGGYQPQHF.

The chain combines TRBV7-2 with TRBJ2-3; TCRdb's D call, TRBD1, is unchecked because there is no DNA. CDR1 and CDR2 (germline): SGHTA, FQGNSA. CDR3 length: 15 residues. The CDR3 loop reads CASSNRQGTTDTQYF.

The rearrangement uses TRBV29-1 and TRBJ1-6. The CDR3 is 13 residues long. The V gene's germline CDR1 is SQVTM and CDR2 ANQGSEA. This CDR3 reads CSVGEMGDSPLHF.

CDR3 loop: CASSLGVAGDYISSYNEQFF. This rearrangement joins TRBV5-6 to TRBJ2-1; TCRdb reports TRBD2, a call that lacks DNA to check it against. Germline CDR1 SGHDT, CDR2 YYEEEE. CDR3 length: 20 amino acids.

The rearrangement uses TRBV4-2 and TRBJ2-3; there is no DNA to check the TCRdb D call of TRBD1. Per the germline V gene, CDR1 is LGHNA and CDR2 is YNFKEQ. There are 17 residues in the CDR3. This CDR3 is CASSQDRQGSLTDTQYF.

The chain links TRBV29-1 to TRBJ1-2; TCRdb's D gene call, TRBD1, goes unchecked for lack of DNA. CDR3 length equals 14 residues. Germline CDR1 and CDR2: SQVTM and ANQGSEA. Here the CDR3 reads CSVVGDSANYGYTF.

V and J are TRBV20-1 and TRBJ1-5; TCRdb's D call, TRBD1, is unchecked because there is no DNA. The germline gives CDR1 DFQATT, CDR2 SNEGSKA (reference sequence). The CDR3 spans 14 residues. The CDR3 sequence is CSAKEDREFQPQHF.

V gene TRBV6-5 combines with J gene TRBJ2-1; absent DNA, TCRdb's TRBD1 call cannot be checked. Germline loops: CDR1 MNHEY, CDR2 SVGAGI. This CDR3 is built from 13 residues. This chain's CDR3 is CASSYDDRGRQFF.